This T cell receptor (beta chain) came from a study of blood T cell repertoires in COVID-19. Study summary: Both acute and convalescent COVID-19 samples were obtained from the United States, Italy and Spain. The cDNA or gDNA used as material had been derived from T cells, B-cell-depleted T cells, or PBMCs.

Original data processing: Reference gene primer amplification gave estimated nucleated cell counts. Assay: immunoSEQ multiplex PCR; the TCRdb copy retains only in-frame clones and omits some. D and trimming come from the DNA, and the V and J calls and clone size come from that table. In the table there are approximately 250,000 clones, 84% of which are singletons. Per the germline V gene, CDR1 is SGDLS and CDR2 is YYNGEE. The CDR3 consists of 17 residues. The V gene lost 0 bases and the J gene lost 6 bases, with 16 bases spanning the gap. This clone came up a few times. This clonotype originated in a woman in her thirties or forties who had recovered from COVID-19. J is TRBJ1-6 and V is TRBV9; no clear D. The material sequenced was peripheral blood. In DNA form, the CDR3 reads TGTGCCAGCAGCGTAGACAGAACTCCGGCAGGTAATTCACCCCTCCACTTT. Translated: CASSVDRTPAGNSPLHF.